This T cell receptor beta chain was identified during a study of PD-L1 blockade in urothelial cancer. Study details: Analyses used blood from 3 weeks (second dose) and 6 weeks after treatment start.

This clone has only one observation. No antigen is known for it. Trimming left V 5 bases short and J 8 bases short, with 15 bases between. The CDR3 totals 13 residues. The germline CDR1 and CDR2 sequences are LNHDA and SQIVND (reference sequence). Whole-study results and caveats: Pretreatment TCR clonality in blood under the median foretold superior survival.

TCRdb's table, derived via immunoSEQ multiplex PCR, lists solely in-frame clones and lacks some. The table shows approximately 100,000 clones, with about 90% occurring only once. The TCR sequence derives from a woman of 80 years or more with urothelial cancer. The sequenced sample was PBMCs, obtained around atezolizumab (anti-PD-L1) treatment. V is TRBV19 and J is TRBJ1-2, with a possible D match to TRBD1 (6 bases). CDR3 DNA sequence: TGTGCCAGTAGTGTGCGGGGGCGAGAGGGCTACACCTTC. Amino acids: CASSVRGREGYTF. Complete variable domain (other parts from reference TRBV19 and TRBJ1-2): DGGITQSPKYLFRKEGQNVTLSCEQNLNHDAMYWYRQDPGQGLRLIYYSQIVNDFQKGDIAEGYSVSREKKESFPLTVTSAQKNPTAFYLCASSVRGREGYTFGSGTRLTVV.